This is a list of T cell receptor beta chains from one sample in a study of CXCR3-negative and CXCR3-positive naive CD8 T cells. With the 5' RACE reads reprocessed, TCRdb shows one record per CDR3 protein and no DNA. This repertoire comprises around 88,000 distinct CDR3 sequences; its ten largest clones make up less than 0.85%. What was sequenced was naive CXCR3+ CD8+ T cells from blood. The source is a human donor in good health. Some clones in this sample may be carry-over from other donors' samples. Both conserved end residues are part of each CDR3.

TRBV6-5	TRBJ1-6	CASSYSKGQGDSPLHF
TRBV2	TRBJ2-4	CASSLSGGKNIQYF
TRBV5-1	TRBJ1-6	CASSFGGSPLHF
TRBV10-3	TRBJ2-4	CAISESQGLSKNIQYF
TRBV6-2/TRBV6-3	TRBJ2-7	CASSSPSGLAGVIFYEQYF
TRBV6-8	TRBJ1-2	CASTHRPRTSFSEYGYTF
TRBV11-2	TRBJ2-2	CASSAKIVLFGGDTGELFF
TRBV21-1	TRBJ1-1	CASSNKGLNTEAFF
TRBV13	TRBJ2-7	CASSLIDEQYF
TRBV10-3	TRBJ2-3	CAISEADTQYF
TRBV14	TRBJ2-7	CASSQVLGRTYEQYF
TRBV27	TRBJ1-5	CASSLGSGAGQPQHF
TRBV7-9	TRBJ2-7	CASSFAPGQGLHEQYF
TRBV29-1	TRBJ1-3	CSVHSGTPDSGNTIYF
TRBV4-2	TRBJ1-5	CASSQGDGAVYSQPQHF
TRBV6-5	TRBJ2-7	CASSSSTAYEQYF
TRBV11-2	TRBJ2-7	CASILGERPGVRDEQYF
TRBV28	TRBJ2-7	CASSFLDKVYEQYF
TRBV7-6	TRBJ1-2	CASSLLGQGDYGYTF
TRBV28	TRBJ2-7	CVSSLFSGSNEQYF
TRBV2	TRBJ2-3	CASSEVGGLGTDTQYF
TRBV2	TRBJ1-5	CASSETGGGNQPQHF
TRBV2	TRBJ2-5	CASRHGRRLEETQYF
TRBV6-2/TRBV6-3	TRBJ2-7	CASSYSAFFRDRGSYEQYF
TRBV12-3/TRBV12-4	TRBJ1-2	CASSFKANYGYTF
TRBV5-1	TRBJ1-2	CASRSSANYGYTF
TRBV18	TRBJ2-2	CASSPRDEMNTGELFF
TRBV7-9	TRBJ1-1	CASGWDSLNTEAFF
TRBV2	TRBJ2-3	CASSETEGTSSTDTQYF
TRBV11-2	TRBJ1-2	CASSPGTYGYTF
TRBV28	TRBJ2-7	CASNKGSPYEQYF
TRBV27	TRBJ1-5	CASKARDLSNQPQHF
TRBV4-1	TRBJ2-3	CASSPRPGPSGDTQYF
TRBV2	TRBJ1-1	CASSLQDNVSPEAFF
TRBV28	TRBJ2-1	CASQTSGRWEQFF
TRBV3-1	TRBJ1-4	CASSQRDRNEKLFF
TRBV28	TRBJ2-5	CASSIPRGGHLETQYF
TRBV5-4	TRBJ1-5	CASSLSGQDYSNQPQHF
TRBV11-3	TRBJ2-1	CASSSADRVSSYNEQFF
TRBV23-1	TRBJ2-2	CASSQSDRSNTGELFF
TRBV7-2	TRBJ2-7	CASSYGTGTYEQYF
TRBV14	TRBJ1-3	CASSHTPRTDSGNTIYF
TRBV9	TRBJ1-1	CATSTGGLTEAFF
TRBV14	TRBJ2-7	CASSHSRTGEDYEQYF
TRBV28	TRBJ1-5	CASSLWGDNQPQHF
TRBV21-1	TRBJ2-1	CASSPRPAGGLNNEQFF
TRBV27	TRBJ2-1	CASSLTDLLRLQSSYNEQFF
TRBV29-1	TRBJ2-1	CSVIPTGSNEQFF
TRBV19	TRBJ2-1	CASMGTSGNNEQFF
TRBV7-8	TRBJ1-4	CASSFPGQGAGEKLFF